The 4 T cell receptor beta chains below all came from one sample that was sequenced in a study of blood T cell repertoires in COVID-19 (dated by TCRdb to 2019 to 2021). The library came from the immunoSEQ multiplex PCR assay. TCRdb re-hosts the immuneACCESS table, in-frame sequences only. Its copies lack some clones; in the studies checked, an unresolved V gene accounts for under half of them, and the cause for the rest is not known. The sample data list 160,000 or so clones, and approximately 87% of these were observed just once. Clones ranked in the top ten supply around 6.7% of the sample. Sequencing was performed on PBMCs or T cells enriched from blood (not recorded which). The receptor source for this set is a woman aged 45-65 years who had recovered from COVID-19.

This sequence joins TRBV19 and TRBJ1-1; D gene ambiguous. CDR3 size: 14 residues. Trimming left V 7 bases short and J 2 bases short, with 14 bases between. Germline V gene data show CDR1 as LNHDA and CDR2 as SQIVND (reference sequence). The CDR3: CASTPGGFNTEAFF. CDR3 DNA sequence: TGTGCCAGTACCCCGGGAGGCTTTAACACTGAAGCTTTCTTT.

The chain joins TRBV7-2 to TRBJ2-4, with 7 bases identical to TRBD1. CDR3 length equals 14 residues. Germline loops: CDR1 SGHTA, CDR2 FQGNSA. After removal of 3 bases from V and 6 bases from J, the junction contained 5 bases not matched to a gene. The CDR3: CASSLGQRLNIQYF. CDR3 in DNA: TGTGCCAGCAGCTTGGGACAGCGTCTAAACATTCAGTACTTC. The variable domain in full, completed from reference TRBV7-2 and TRBJ2-4, reads GAGVSQSPSNKVTEKGKDVELRCDPISGHTALYWYRQSLGQGLEFLIYFQGNSAPDKSGLPSDRFSAERTGGSVSTLTIQRTQQEDSAVYLCASSLGQRLNIQYFGAGTRLSVL.

The J gene is TRBJ1-3, the V gene TRBV6-5; perhaps TRBD1 as D (6 bases). V lost 0 bases and J lost 2, with 8 bases in between. From germline, CDR1 is MNHEY and CDR2 SVGAGI. There are 15 residues in the CDR3. CDR3 coding DNA: TGTGCCAGCAGTTACTCCGGGACAACTGGAAACACCATATATTTT. Translated: CASSYSGTTGNTIYF.

This clone appeared a single time. The CDR3 is CASSLDLGKGAGNEQFF. The CDR3, as DNA: TGTGCCAGCAGCTTAGATCTAGGTAAGGGGGCAGGGAATGAGCAGTTCTTC. The chain combines TRBV7-2 with TRBJ2-1; 7 nucleotides agree with TRBD1. Germline V lookup: CDR1 SGHTA, CDR2 FQGNSA. V lost 1 base, J lost 7 bases, and 13 bases stayed unmatched. CDR3 length: 17 amino acids. Filled out from reference TRBV7-2 and TRBJ2-1, the complete variable domain reads GAGVSQSPSNKVTEKGKDVELRCDPISGHTALYWYRQSLGQGLEFLIYFQGNSAPDKSGLPSDRFSAERTGGSVSTLTIQRTQQEDSAVYLCASSLDLGKGAGNEQFFGPGTRLTVL.